This T cell receptor (beta chain) was sequenced in a study of cytomegalovirus exposure and HLA in healthy donors. Findings and caveats of the study: Sequencing likely generated an artifact that appeared as a cluster of highly shared sequence variants. Several V segments, TRBV6-2 and TRBV6-3 among them, could not be told apart and were dropped.

J gave up 2 bases and V 10 bases, and 4 bases lay outside the gene matches. Looked up from germline, CDR1 is SGHTA and CDR2 is FQGNSA. This CDR3 spans 14 amino acids. PCR employed 60 Vbeta and 13 Jbeta primers. The protocol was immunoSEQ multiplex PCR, while the TCRdb copy is restricted to in-frame clones and leaves out a portion. The repertoire holds around 130,000 clones, with 75% to 85% as singletons. Details on this clone: The antigen is undetermined.

The chain links TRBV7-2 to TRBJ2-1, with TRBD1 identical over 11 bases. The sequencing sample was made of PBMCs. This clonotype was sampled from a woman in her forties in good health and CMV-seronegative. CDR3 bases: TGTGCCATCCCGGGACAGGGGGCCTACAATGAGCAGTTCTTC. The encoded protein is CAIPGQGAYNEQFF.